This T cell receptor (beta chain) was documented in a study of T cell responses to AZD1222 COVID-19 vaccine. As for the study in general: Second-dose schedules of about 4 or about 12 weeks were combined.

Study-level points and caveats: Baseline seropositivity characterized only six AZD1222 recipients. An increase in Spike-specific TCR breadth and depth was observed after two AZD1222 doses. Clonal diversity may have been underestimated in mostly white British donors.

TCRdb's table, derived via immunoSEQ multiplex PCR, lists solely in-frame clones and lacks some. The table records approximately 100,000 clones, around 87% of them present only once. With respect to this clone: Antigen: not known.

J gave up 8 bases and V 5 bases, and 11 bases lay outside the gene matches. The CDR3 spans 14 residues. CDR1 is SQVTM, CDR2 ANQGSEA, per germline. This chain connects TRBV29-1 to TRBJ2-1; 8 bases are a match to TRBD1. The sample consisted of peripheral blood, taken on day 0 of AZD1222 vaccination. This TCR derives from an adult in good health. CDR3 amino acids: CSVSGRTGRDEQFF. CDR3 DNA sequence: TGCAGCGTTTCGGGCCGGACAGGGCGGGATGAGCAGTTCTTC.